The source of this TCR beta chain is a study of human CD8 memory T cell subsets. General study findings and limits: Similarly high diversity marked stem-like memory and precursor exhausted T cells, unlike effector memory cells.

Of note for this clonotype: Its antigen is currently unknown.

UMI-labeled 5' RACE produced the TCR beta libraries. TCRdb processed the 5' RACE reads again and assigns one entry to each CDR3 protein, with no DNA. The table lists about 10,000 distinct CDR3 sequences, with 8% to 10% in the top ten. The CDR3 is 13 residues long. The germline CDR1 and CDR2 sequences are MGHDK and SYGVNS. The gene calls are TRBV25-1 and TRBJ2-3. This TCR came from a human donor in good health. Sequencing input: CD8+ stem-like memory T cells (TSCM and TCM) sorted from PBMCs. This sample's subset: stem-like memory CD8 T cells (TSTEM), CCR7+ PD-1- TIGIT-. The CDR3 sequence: CASSGEITDTQYF.